This entry lists 25 T cell receptor beta chains sequenced from one sample in a study of spatial heterogeneity in lung cancer. MiXCR, run by TCRdb on the 5' RACE reads, gives a single entry per CDR3 protein. The sample records about 26,000 distinct CDR3 sequences, 10% to 15% being singletons. Time point here: sample taken at primary tumor resection. Unsorted tumor, nontumor lung tissue or cryopreserved PBMC supplied the whole RNA. This specimen was PBMCs, taken at surgery. These receptors originate from a female donor with early-stage non-small cell lung cancer.

The DNA of the CDR3 is TGTGCCAGCAGTTTTAGCCGCAGCGGGGGCAGATACACCGGGGAGCTGTTTTTT. It translates to CASSFSRSGGRYTGELFF. The chain uses TRBV28 and TRBJ2-2, with TRBD2 matching 8 bases. The CDR3 totals 18 residues. Unmatched junction bases numbered 12, after V lost 3 bases and J lost 3 bases. CDR1 is MDHEN, CDR2 SYDVKM, per germline.

This clonotype came up many times. The chain is built from TRBV20-1 and TRBJ2-1; 16 nucleotides line up with TRBD2. Per germline, CDR1 DFQATT and CDR2 SNEGSKA (reference sequence). J gave up 11 bases and V 7 bases, and 8 bases lay outside the gene matches. The CDR3 runs to 14 residues. As DNA, the CDR3 is TGCAGTGTTCCCGGGACTAGCGGGAGGGCCCAGCAGTTCTTC. Protein sequence: CSVPGTSGRAQQFF.

This clonotype showed up many times. The V and J genes are TRBV12-3 or TRBV12-4 and TRBJ1-1; 8 nucleotides agree with TRBD1. Germline trimming cut 3 bases from V and 1 base from J; bases unmatched to any gene: 1. CDR3 length: 14 residues. CDR3 nucleotide sequence: TGTGCCAGCAGTTTTACAGGGGGGAACACTGAAGCTTTCTTT. It is translated as CASSFTGGNTEAFF.

This clonotype was detected many times. The J gene is TRBJ2-1, the V gene TRBV10-3; TRBD2 matches at 10 bases. V gave up 8 bases and J gave up 0 bases; unmatched junction bases: 13. CDR1 and CDR2 (germline): ENHRY, SYGVKD. The CDR3 runs to 18 residues. The CDR3 region has the DNA TGTGCCATCTCAGGGCTAGCGGGGGCCTCTAGCTCCTACAATGAGCAGTTCTTC. This encodes CAISGLAGASSSYNEQFF.

In this sample, this clonotype turned up many times. The V call is TRBV27, the J call TRBJ2-1; no firm D call. Germline-derived CDR1 and CDR2 are MNHEY and SMNVEV (reference sequence). This CDR3 comprises 15 residues. The V end was cut by 4 bases, the J end by 1 base, with 11 bases between. The DNA for the CDR3 is TGTGCCAGCAGTTATAGGGATCCGTCCTACAATGAGCAGTTCTTC. Translating gives CASSYRDPSYNEQFF.

In its sample, this clonotype was seen many times. The gene calls are TRBV7-2 and TRBJ2-1; possibly TRBD2 for D (5 bases). V was pared by 5 bases and J by 10 bases, with 15 bases between. Per the germline V gene, CDR1 is SGHTA and CDR2 is FQGNSA. The CDR3 totals 13 residues. The CDR3 loop reads CASSPLGVGEQFF. The CDR3 DNA reads TGTGCCAGCAGCCCTCTCGGGGTCGGGGAGCAGTTCTTC.

This clonotype was seen at least ten times. The chain recombines TRBV29-1 with TRBJ2-2; D uncertain. The CDR3 is made up of 13 amino acids. The V and J ends lost 1 base and 5 bases respectively, with 8 bases between them. Germline CDR1 and CDR2: SQVTM and ANQGSEA. CDR3 residues: CSVEGVGTGELFF. CDR3 DNA sequence: TGCAGCGTTGAAGGTGTGGGGACCGGGGAGCTGTTTTTT.

This clonotype was counted at least ten times. The V call is TRBV2, the J call TRBJ2-2, with D unresolved. Trimming took off 4 bases at V and 6 bases at J, with 9 bases between the two ends. The CDR3 is 13 residues long. Germline V gives CDR1 SNHLY, CDR2 FYNNEI. The CDR3 DNA sequence: TGTGCCAGCAGTGTCTATGGGCCCGGGGAGCTGTTTTTT. Its protein product is CASSVYGPGELFF.

The table lists this clonotype with many counts. The CDR3 loop is CASSFSVFYTF. CDR3 in DNA: TGTGCCAGCAGCTTTTCCGTGTTTTACACCTTC. The chain couples TRBV5-5 to TRBJ1-2; D gene ambiguous. The CDR3 has 11 residues. CDR1 SGHKS and CDR2 YYEKEE come from the germline V gene (reference sequence). The germline V and J ends were trimmed by 2 bases and 11 bases, with 10 bases remaining between them. Full variable domain (missing parts from reference TRBV5-5 and TRBJ1-2): DAGVTQSPTHLIKTRGQQVTLRCSPISGHKSVSWYQQVLGQGPQFIFQYYEKEERGRGNFPDRFSARQFPNYSSELNVNALLLGDSALYLCASSFSVFYTFGSGTRLTVV.

This clonotype was detected many times. The CDR3 region is CASSPERVSDTGELFF. CDR3 bases: TGTGCCAGCAGCCCCGAGAGAGTCAGCGACACCGGGGAGCTGTTTTTT. V usage is TRBV7-2 and J usage is TRBJ2-2; D is unresolved. CDR3 length: 16 residues. Per germline, CDR1 SGHTA and CDR2 FQGNSA. Trimming took 5 bases from V and 3 from J, leaving 16 bases between them.

This clonotype showed up many times. The rearrangement joins TRBV29-1 to TRBJ2-1, with a tentative D call TRBD2 (5 bases). Germline CDR1 SQVTM, CDR2 ANQGSEA. CDR3 length equals 12 residues. Trimming took 7 bases from V and 9 from J, leaving 16 bases between them. CDR3 amino acids: CSATLLESEQFF. The CDR3 DNA is TGCAGCGCAACCCTACTAGAATCTGAGCAGTTCTTC.

The CDR3 here is CATQTPSQVGEQFF. The DNA of the CDR3 is TGTGCCACCCAAACCCCTTCACAGGTAGGCGAGCAGTTCTTC. The V call is TRBV28, the J call TRBJ2-1, with D tentatively TRBD1 (5 bases). The V end was cut by 10 bases, the J end by 10 bases, with 23 bases between. The CDR3 is made up of 14 amino acids. CDR1 and CDR2 (germline): MDHEN, SYDVKM.

Many counts were recorded for this clonotype. The chain combines TRBV11-2 with TRBJ2-7; no firm D call. The CDR3 runs to 16 residues. Germline V lookup: CDR1 SGHAT, CDR2 FQNNGV. Trimming stripped 2 bases from V and 2 bases from J, with 16 bases between. This CDR3 reads CASSLQVSTWTYEQYF. CDR3 sequence (DNA): TGTGCCAGCAGCTTACAAGTTTCAACTTGGACCTACGAGCAGTACTTC.

The table lists this clonotype with a few counts. The J gene is TRBJ1-5, the V gene TRBV29-1, with TRBD1 identical over 9 bases. This CDR3 contains 14 residues. The V and J ends lost 7 bases and 7 bases, in that order; junction bases with no gene match: 11. CDR1 is SQVTM and CDR2 is ANQGSEA in the germline V gene. In DNA form, the CDR3 reads TGCAGCGCTAAGACCGGGACAGGGCTCCAGCCCCAGCATTTT. This translates into CSAKTGTGLQPQHF.

This clonotype was seen ten or more times. At one end, the junction sequence differs from germline, possibly due to a read error. The rearrangement joins TRBV5-1 to TRBJ2-3, with D possibly called TRBD1 or TRBD2 (7 bases each). The CDR3 totals 15 residues. CDR1 and CDR2 from the germline V gene are SGHRS and YFSETQ. This CDR3 reads CASSLGGGYEDTQYF. In DNA form, the CDR3 reads TGCGCCAGCAGTTTGGGAGGGGGCTACGAAGATACGCAGTATTTT.

This clonotype was seen at least ten times. The chain is built from TRBV15 and TRBJ1-6; possibly TRBD1 for D (6 bases). CDR3 length: 15 residues. Germline V gene data show CDR1 as LNHNV and CDR2 as YYDKDF (reference sequence). Trimming left V 8 bases short and J 4 bases short, with 15 bases between. CDR3 loop: CATLKDRYYNSPLHF. The CDR3 DNA sequence: TGTGCCACCTTAAAGGACAGATATTATAATTCACCCCTCCACTTT.

This clonotype was seen many times. The chain combines TRBV20-1 with TRBJ1-1; possibly TRBD1 for D (6 bases). This CDR3 has 14 amino acids. Germline assignment: CDR1 DFQATT and CDR2 SNEGSKA (reference sequence). With 1 base removed from V and 4 bases from J, the gap between germline ends came to 13 bases. In DNA form, the CDR3 reads TGCAGTGCTAGAGCAGGGGACTCGGCCACTGAAGCTTTCTTT. Amino acids: CSARAGDSATEAFF.

This clonotype was counted many times. The gene calls are TRBV4-1 and TRBJ1-1, with D perhaps matching TRBD1 (6 bases). Trimming took off 5 bases at V and 5 bases at J, with 6 bases between the two ends. The CDR3 covers 11 residues. Germline V gives CDR1 MGHRA, CDR2 YSYEKL. The CDR3 is CASSGQTEAFF. CDR3 DNA sequence: TGCGCCAGCAGCGGACAGACTGAAGCTTTCTTT.

This clonotype was observed a few times. The chain employs TRBV5-1 and TRBJ1-5, with 9 bases matching TRBD1. Trimming cost V 0 bases and J 6 bases; bases outside gene matches: 7. This CDR3 is 16 amino acids long. In germline, CDR1 is SGHRS, CDR2 YFSETQ. For the CDR3, the DNA is TGCGCCAGCAGCTTGGAGGGACAGGGAGGCGGTCAGCCCCAGCATTTT. Amino acids: CASSLEGQGGGQPQHF.

This clonotype has a count of ten or more. This sequence joins TRBV3-1 and TRBJ1-1; possibly TRBD1 for D (5 bases). With 5 bases removed from V and 5 bases from J, the gap between germline ends came to 12 bases. The CDR3 loop spans 13 amino acids. Germline V gene lookup returns CDR1 LGHDT and CDR2 YNNKEL (reference sequence). CDR3 amino acids: CASSEQGRTEAFF. DNA of the CDR3: TGTGCCAGCAGCGAGCAGGGCCGGACTGAAGCTTTCTTT.

This clonotype has a count of ten or more. The rearrangement links TRBV4-3 to TRBJ1-5; possibly TRBD1 for D (6 bases). Trimming left V 1 base short and J 5 bases short, with 12 bases between. From germline, CDR1 is LGHNA and CDR2 YSLEER. This CDR3 has 15 amino acids. The CDR3: CASSQVRGGDQPQHF. The CDR3 DNA reads TGCGCCAGCAGCCAAGTCAGGGGCGGGGATCAGCCCCAGCATTTT.

This clonotype appeared a few times. This chain joins TRBV6-5 and TRBJ2-6, with unresolved D. V dropped 2 bases and J dropped 0 bases, with 5 bases sitting between them. Per the germline V gene, CDR1 is MNHEY and CDR2 is SVGAGI. The CDR3 extends over 15 amino acids. The CDR3 here is CASSYTSSGANVLTF. CDR3 DNA: TGTGCCAGCAGTTACACCAGCTCTGGGGCCAACGTCCTGACTTTC.

V usage is TRBV20-1 and J usage is TRBJ2-7; tentatively, D is TRBD1 or TRBD2 (5 bases each). From germline, CDR1 is DFQATT and CDR2 SNEGSKA (reference sequence). The CDR3 loop spans 14 amino acids. The V end was cut by 0 bases, the J end by 3 bases, with 12 bases between. CDR3 loop: CSAREHEGIYEQYF. In nucleotides, the CDR3 is TGCAGTGCTAGAGAACACGAGGGGATCTACGAGCAGTACTTC.

This clonotype was recorded at least ten times. The rearrangement joins TRBV2 to TRBJ2-1; 11 nucleotides align to TRBD2. With V trimmed by 2 bases and J by 4 bases, 1 base remained unmatched. The CDR3 covers 15 residues. Germline V gene sequence: CDR1 SNHLY, CDR2 FYNNEI. As DNA, the CDR3 is TGTGCCAGCAGTGAAACTAGCGGGGGTTACAATGAGCAGTTCTTC. The encoded protein is CASSETSGGYNEQFF.

Ten or more counts support this clonotype. This rearrangement joins TRBV4-3 to TRBJ2-5, with D perhaps matching TRBD2 (6 bases). Deletions cut 0 bases from V and 5 bases from J, with 13 bases between. CDR1 is LGHNA, CDR2 YSLEER, per germline. The CDR3 spans 15 residues. The DNA of the CDR3 is TGCGCCAGCAGCCAAGAGACGGGAGATCGGGAGACCCAGTACTTC. It yields the protein CASSQETGDRETQYF.